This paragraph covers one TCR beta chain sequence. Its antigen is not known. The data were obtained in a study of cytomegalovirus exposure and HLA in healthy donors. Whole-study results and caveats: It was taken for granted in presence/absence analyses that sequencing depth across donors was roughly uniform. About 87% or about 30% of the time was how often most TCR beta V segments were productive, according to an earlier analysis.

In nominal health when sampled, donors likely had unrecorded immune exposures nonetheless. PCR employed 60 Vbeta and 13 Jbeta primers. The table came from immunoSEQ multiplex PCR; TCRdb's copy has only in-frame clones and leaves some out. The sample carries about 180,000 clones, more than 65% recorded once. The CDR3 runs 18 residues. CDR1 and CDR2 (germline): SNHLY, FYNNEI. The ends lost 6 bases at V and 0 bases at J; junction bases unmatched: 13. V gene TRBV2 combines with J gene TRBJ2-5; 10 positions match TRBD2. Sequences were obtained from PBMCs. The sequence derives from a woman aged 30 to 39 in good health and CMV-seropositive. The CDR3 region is CASSRRTSGTNYQETQYF. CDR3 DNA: TGTGCCAGCAGCAGACGGACTAGCGGAACAAACTACCAAGAGACCCAGTACTTC.